A selection of T cell receptor beta chains follows, all from one sample in a study of vaccination and CD4 T cells after COVID-19. Their antigen targets remain unknown. TCRdb re-called the PCR reads through MiXCR, storing one row per CDR3 protein. The sample holds about 14,000 distinct CDR3 sequences; 25% to 30% are singletons and the top ten take around 8%. Sequenced: CD4+ T cells from blood, cultured in vitro. The receptors originated from a human donor who had recovered from COVID-19. Both conserved end residues are part of each CDR3.

CASSRQGTQGTQYF TRBJ2-5 TRBV28
CASSEPTGWSSELFF TRBJ2-2 TRBV5-1
CASRFPGSLNSPLHF TRBJ1-6 TRBV11-2
CASSFRGVPVKNIQYF TRBJ2-4 TRBV5-6
CASQLTTGDYYGYTF TRBJ1-2 TRBV11-3
CSARDRAGRVDTQYF TRBJ2-3 TRBV20-1
CASSTDRIHEQYF TRBJ2-7 TRBV6-1
CASIGTGELFF TRBJ2-2 TRBV10-2
CATSDALGTSGGLFNEQFF TRBJ2-1 TRBV24-1
CATSGGFADTQYF TRBJ2-3 TRBV24-1
CASSLVRPQGVWKLDTGELFF TRBJ2-2 TRBV5-1
CASSWAERMNTEAFF TRBJ1-1 TRBV11-2
CASQQSAGYEQYF TRBJ2-7 TRBV10-1
CASRTGTGVPEAFF TRBJ1-1 TRBV12-3/TRBV12-4
CASSQGFRYAGDTIYF TRBJ1-3 TRBV4-1
CASGRGGPARELFF TRBJ2-2 TRBV12-5
CASSMGTVNTEAFF TRBJ1-1 TRBV19
CASSYSRGTNYGYTF TRBJ1-2 TRBV6-5
CATSSPFGELFF TRBJ2-2 TRBV24-1
CASRTPGLAGYQETQYF TRBJ2-5 TRBV6-2/TRBV6-3